The 14 T cell receptor beta chains below all came from one sample that was sequenced in a study of chemoradiotherapy in HPV16-positive cancers. Clones were sequenced by immunoSEQ multiplex PCR, and TCRdb holds only the in-frame ones, with some missing. The sample has tens of thousands of clones; roughly 90% are singletons. Sequences were derived from blood, sampled from a patient who underwent chemoradiotherapy. The source of these receptors is a human donor with HPV-associated anogenital cancer.

The rearrangement uses TRBV6-5 and TRBJ1-3; possible D gene TRBD1, 5 bases. Germline values: CDR1 MNHEY, CDR2 SVGAGI. V was clipped by 0 bases and J by 4 bases, with 7 bases between them. This CDR3 region has 14 residues. CDR3 DNA: TGTGCCAGCAGTTACTCAGGGGAAGGAAACACCATATATTTT. It translates to CASSYSGEGNTIYF.

The sample holds a few counts of this clone. V is TRBV4-1 and J is TRBJ1-6, with D maybe TRBD1 (6 bases). Looked up from germline, CDR1 is MGHRA and CDR2 is YSYEKL. The length of the CDR3 is 17 residues. The ends were cut back, 1 base at V and 5 bases at J, with 15 bases in the middle. CDR3 amino acids: CASSQVLRRGHNSPLHF. The CDR3 DNA follows: TGCGCCAGCAGCCAAGTTCTAAGACGGGGGCATAATTCACCCCTCCACTTT.

This chain connects TRBV5-1 to TRBJ1-1; tentative D call: TRBD1 (5 bases). The length of the CDR3 is 16 residues. Trimming removed 4 bases at V and 1 base at J, with 17 bases between. Germline V CDR1 and CDR2: SGHRS, YFSETQ. The CDR3 region has the DNA TGCGCCAGCAGCCCACGGGGCGGTGTGGGGAACACTGAAGCTTTCTTT. Residues: CASSPRGGVGNTEAFF.

The V gene is TRBV5-6, the J gene TRBJ2-3; possibly TRBD2 for D (5 bases). The germline gives CDR1 SGHDT, CDR2 YYEEEE. V lost 7 bases and J 0 bases, leaving 12 bases between the germline ends. The CDR3 is 14 residues long. The CDR3 region is CASVSGFSTDTQYF. CDR3 bases: TGTGCCAGCGTCAGCGGTTTTAGCACAGATACGCAGTATTTT. Based on the CDR3 plus reference TRBV5-6 and TRBJ2-3, the full variable domain is DAGVTQSPTHLIKTRGQQVTLRCSPKSGHDTVSWYQQALGQGPQFIFQYYEEEERQRGNFPDRFSGHQFPNYSSELNVNALLLGDSALYLCASVSGFSTDTQYFGPGTRLTVL.

The chain combines TRBV7-2 with TRBJ2-5; D ambiguous. With 1 base removed from V and 2 bases from J, the gap between germline ends came to 17 bases. Germline assignment: CDR1 SGHTA and CDR2 FQGNSA. The CDR3 runs 17 residues. In DNA form, the CDR3 reads TGTGCCAGCAGCTTAGGGAATCCGGGTAGTGGGCAAGAGACCCAGTACTTC. It is translated as CASSLGNPGSGQETQYF.

This clone was picked up a small number of times. The chain combines TRBV5-1 with TRBJ1-6; D is unresolved. The CDR3 spans 13 residues. Germline assignment: CDR1 SGHRS and CDR2 YFSETQ. Trimming left V 4 bases short and J 8 bases short, with 10 bases between. In DNA, the CDR3 is TGCGCCAGCAGCCCGGTGAGTGATTCACCCCTCCACTTT. This codes for CASSPVSDSPLHF.

The chain carries TRBV28 and TRBJ1-5, with TRBD1 as a possible D gene (6 bases). In germline, CDR1 is MDHEN, CDR2 SYDVKM. The CDR3 extends over 14 amino acids. V shed 5 bases and J shed 6 bases, with 14 bases lying between them. The CDR3 DNA reads TGTGCCAGCAGTCCCCACAGGGTGGGTCAGCCCCAGCATTTT. Encoded protein: CASSPHRVGQPQHF.

Of note for this clone: A much larger clone lies one base from this, so it may be a read error. The V and J genes are TRBV27 and TRBJ1-1, with 7 bases identical to TRBD1. Germline loops: CDR1 MNHEY, CDR2 SMNVEV (reference sequence). The CDR3 consists of 14 residues. CDR3 DNA sequence: TGTGCCGGCAGTTTATTCAGGGGGGGCACTGAAGCTTTCTTT. Protein sequence: CAGSLFRGGTEAFF.

This clone is a singleton in its sample. The chain is built from TRBV11-2 and TRBJ2-1, with TRBD1 matching over 9 bases. Germline CDR1 reads SGHAT; CDR2 reads FQNNGV. The CDR3 runs 14 residues. V gave up 1 base and J gave up 8 bases; unmatched junction bases: 3. The CDR3 DNA sequence: TGTGCCAGCAGCTTAGGGACAGGGGTCGATGAGCAGTTCTTC. Protein sequence: CASSLGTGVDEQFF.

The CDR3, as DNA: TGTGCCAGCAGCTTGGCGGGGAGAGGCTATGGCTACACCTTC. This translates into CASSLAGRGYGYTF. V and J are TRBV5-8 and TRBJ1-2; D is unresolved. V was pared by 0 bases and J by 4 bases, with 10 bases between. The CDR3 is 14 residues long. The germline gives CDR1 SGHTS, CDR2 YDEGEE.

The V gene is TRBV5-1, the J gene TRBJ2-5; 7 bases are shared with TRBD2. The CDR3 consists of 15 residues. V shed 0 bases, J shed 1 base, and the junction held 3 bases outside the gene matches. Germline V gene sequence: CDR1 SGHRS, CDR2 YFSETQ. This CDR3 reads CASSLAGGSQETQYF. CDR3 nucleotide sequence: TGCGCCAGCAGCTTGGCCGGGGGGTCCCAAGAGACCCAGTACTTC.

This clone rates as medium-sized (0.01 to 0.1%). CDR3 nucleotide sequence: TGTGCCAGCAGCTTAGAGAGGGGGGTGCCTGAAGCTTTCTTT. Protein sequence: CASSLERGVPEAFF. This chain joins TRBV7-8 and TRBJ1-1; perhaps TRBD1 as D (6 bases). Per germline, CDR1 SGHVS and CDR2 FQNEAQ. This CDR3 region has 14 residues. Trimming pared 1 base from V and 6 bases from J, leaving 12 bases between.

This clone was counted only a few times. The chain employs TRBV19 and TRBJ1-2, with 9 bases fitting TRBD1. The CDR3 spans 16 residues. V trimming: 6 bases; J trimming: 8 bases; junction bases outside the gene matches: 16. The germline V gene has CDR1 LNHDA and CDR2 SQIVND (reference sequence). The CDR3 spells CASRRASGQGRGGYTF. In DNA form, the CDR3 reads TGTGCCAGTAGAAGGGCCAGCGGACAGGGGCGAGGCGGCTACACCTTC. The whole variable domain, remainder taken from reference TRBV19 and TRBJ1-2, is DGGITQSPKYLFRKEGQNVTLSCEQNLNHDAMYWYRQDPGQGLRLIYYSQIVNDFQKGDIAEGYSVSREKKESFPLTVTSAQKNPTAFYLCASRRASGQGRGGYTFGSGTRLTVV.

The V gene is TRBV30, the J gene TRBJ1-1; perhaps TRBD1 as D (5 bases). The CDR3 sequence is 14 residues long. CDR1 and CDR2 (germline): GTSNPN, SVGIG (reference sequence). Trimming removed 5 bases from V and 1 base from J, with 14 bases in between. Written as DNA, the CDR3 is TGTGCCTGGGGAACAGGAGGGTGGAACACTGAAGCTTTCTTT. This codes for CAWGTGGWNTEAFF.